This TCR beta chain was recorded in a study of post-analysis software for immune sequencing data. Overall study findings and caveats: Four or five TRBV segments were more frequent in patients than controls; TRBV5-6, TRBV5-1 and TRBV20-1 belonged to this group.

This clonotype was seen a handful of times. Antigen unknown. The CDR3 has 15 amino acids. J lost 3 bases, V lost 6 bases, and 7 bases had no gene match. Germline lookup yields CDR1 MNHNS and CDR2 SASEGT. TCR beta cDNA libraries included unique molecular identifiers. Via MiXCR, TCRdb re-called the PCR reads, giving one row per CDR3 protein. The table has more than 500,000 distinct CDR3 sequences, under 40% seen once; the top ten hold 6%. The specimen was blood. The TCR was taken from a girl aged 2-17 years with multiple sclerosis. The V gene is TRBV6-1, the J gene TRBJ1-5; TRBD1 matches at 8 bases. CDR3 in amino acids: CASSESGGNNQPQHF. The CDR3 DNA sequence: TGTGCCAGCAGCGAATCAGGGGGCAACAATCAGCCCCAGCATTTT.